The clone carrying this T cell receptor beta chain was seen just once. Its antigen is not known. The table came from immunoSEQ multiplex PCR; TCRdb's copy has only in-frame clones and leaves some out. The sample gives some 270,000 clones, 80% to 90% of which show up once; approximately 1% is in the top ten. These data belong to a study of cytomegalovirus exposure and HLA in healthy donors. Turning to the study itself: The same platform was used for the 130 or so validation repertoires as for the approximately 630 first-cohort repertoires, as reported in a later analysis.

Per the germline V gene, CDR1 is ENHRY and CDR2 is SYGVKD. V was clipped by 5 bases and J by 2 bases, with 15 bases between them. There are 15 residues in the CDR3. Study observations and caveats: It was reportedly the case that the classifier diagnosed cytomegalovirus status with high specificity and sensitivity. Cytomegalovirus association was listed for about 150 TCR beta chains.

The donors were in the approximately 120-subject validation cohort, distinct from the roughly 700-subject first cohort. The chain links TRBV10-3 to TRBJ1-2; no reliable D call. The TCR comes from a woman under 30 in good health and CMV-seronegative. The sample consisted of PBMCs. CDR3 loop: CAISLQQSNNYGYTF. The CDR3 DNA is TGTGCCATCAGTTTACAGCAGTCGAACAACTATGGCTACACCTTC.